A selection of T cell receptor beta chains follows, all from one sample in a study of glioma-infiltrating T cells after dendritic cell vaccination. The assay was immunoSEQ multiplex PCR, and TCRdb's table has in-frame clones only and misses some. The data show just under 100,000 clones, roughly 80% seen once. The sample here was blood, taken after dendritic cell vaccination. These receptor sequences come from a human donor with glioblastoma. Both conserved end residues are part of each CDR3. Each record gives: J gene, V gene, clone size, D gene, CDR3 protein, CDR3 DNA. A D gene is named only where the DNA matches it firmly. Rows may omit the clone size; those that give it use once, few, many or a size class.

>TRBJ1-5|TRBV19|once|TRBD1
CASRQTGGMQPQHF
TGTGCCAGTCGCCAGACAGGGGGCATGCAGCCCCAGCATTTT
>TRBJ2-7|TRBV5-1|.|.
CASSIPDRNSPSYEQYF
TGCGCCAGCAGCATTCCGGACAGAAACAGCCCCTCCTACGAGCAGTACTTC
>TRBJ1-2|TRBV29-1|.|TRBD1
CSARTGVYGYTF
TGCAGCGCAAGGACAGGGGTCTATGGCTACACCTTC
>TRBJ2-6|TRBV28|.|TRBD1
CASSPPGQGFSGANVLTF
TGTGCCAGCAGTCCCCCCGGACAGGGATTCTCTGGGGCCAACGTCCTGACTTTC
>TRBJ1-6|TRBV5-1|.|.
CASSPHRDSPLHF
TGCGCCAGCAGCCCACACAGGGATTCACCCCTCCACTTT
>TRBJ1-1|TRBV7-9|.|.
CASSLVAGMNTEAFF
TGTGCCAGCAGCTTAGTAGCGGGGATGAACACTGAAGCTTTCTTT
>TRBJ1-4|TRBV19|.|.
CASSIPYKRRGEKLFF
TGTGCCAGTAGTATCCCATACAAGAGACGGGGTGAAAAACTGTTTTTT
>TRBJ2-7|TRBV7-2|.|TRBD2
CASSLFLAGAYEQYF
TGTGCCAGCAGCTTATTCCTAGCGGGGGCCTACGAGCAGTACTTC
>TRBJ2-1|TRBV30|.|TRBD1
CARGQVANEQFF
TGTGCCCGTGGACAGGTGGCCAATGAGCAGTTCTTC
>TRBJ2-7|TRBV6-5|.|.
CASSMGPSYEQYF
TGTGCCAGCAGCATGGGGCCTTCCTACGAGCAGTACTTC
>TRBJ1-3|TRBV2|.|TRBD1
CASHSEGQGANTIYF
TGTGCCAGCCATTCTGAGGGACAGGGGGCGAACACCATATATTTT